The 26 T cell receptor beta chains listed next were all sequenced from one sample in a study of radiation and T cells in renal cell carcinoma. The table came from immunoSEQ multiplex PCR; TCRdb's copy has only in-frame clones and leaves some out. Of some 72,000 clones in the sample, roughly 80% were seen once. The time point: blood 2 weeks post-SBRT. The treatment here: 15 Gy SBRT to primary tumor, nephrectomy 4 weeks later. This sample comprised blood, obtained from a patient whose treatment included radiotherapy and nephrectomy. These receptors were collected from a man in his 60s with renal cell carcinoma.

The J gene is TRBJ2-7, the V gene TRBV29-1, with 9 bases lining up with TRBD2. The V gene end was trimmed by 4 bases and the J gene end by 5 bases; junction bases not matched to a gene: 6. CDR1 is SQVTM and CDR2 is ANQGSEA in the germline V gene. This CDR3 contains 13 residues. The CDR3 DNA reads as TGCAGCGTTGGTCGGCGGGAGGGCCACGAGCAGTACTTC. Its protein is CSVGRREGHEQYF.

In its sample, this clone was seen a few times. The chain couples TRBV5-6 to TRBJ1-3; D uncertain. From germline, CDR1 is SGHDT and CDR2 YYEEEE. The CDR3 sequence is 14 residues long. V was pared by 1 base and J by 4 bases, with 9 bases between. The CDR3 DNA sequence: TGTGCCAGCAGCTTGCGGAGGCAGGGAAACACCATATATTTT. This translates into CASSLRRQGNTIYF. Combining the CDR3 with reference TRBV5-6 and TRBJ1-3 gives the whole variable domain DAGVTQSPTHLIKTRGQQVTLRCSPKSGHDTVSWYQQALGQGPQFIFQYYEEEERQRGNFPDRFSGHQFPNYSSELNVNALLLGDSALYLCASSLRRQGNTIYFGEGSWLTVV.

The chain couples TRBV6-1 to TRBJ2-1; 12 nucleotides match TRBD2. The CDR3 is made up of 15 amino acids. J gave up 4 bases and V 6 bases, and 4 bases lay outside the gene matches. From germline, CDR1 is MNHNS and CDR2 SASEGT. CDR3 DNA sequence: TGTGCCAGCAGCCTTACTAGCGGGAGGTACAATGAGCAGTTCTTC. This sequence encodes CASSLTSGRYNEQFF.

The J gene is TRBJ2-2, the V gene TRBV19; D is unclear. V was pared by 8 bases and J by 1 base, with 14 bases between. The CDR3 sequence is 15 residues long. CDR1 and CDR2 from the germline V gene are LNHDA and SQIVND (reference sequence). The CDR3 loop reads CASLPGPKNTGELFF. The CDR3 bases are TGTGCCAGTCTTCCTGGGCCAAAGAACACCGGGGAGCTGTTTTTT.

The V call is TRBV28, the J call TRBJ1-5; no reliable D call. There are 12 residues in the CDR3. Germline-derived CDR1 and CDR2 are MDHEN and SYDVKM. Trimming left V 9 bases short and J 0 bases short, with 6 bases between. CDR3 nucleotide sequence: TGTGCCAGTGCCGGTAGCAATCAGCCCCAGCATTTT. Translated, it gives CASAGSNQPQHF.

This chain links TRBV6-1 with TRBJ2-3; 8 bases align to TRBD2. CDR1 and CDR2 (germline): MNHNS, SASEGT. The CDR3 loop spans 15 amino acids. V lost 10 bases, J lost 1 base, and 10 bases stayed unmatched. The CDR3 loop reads CATGGGTVRTDTQYF. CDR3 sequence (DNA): TGTGCCACCGGGGGGGGGACGGTCCGCACAGATACGCAGTATTTT.

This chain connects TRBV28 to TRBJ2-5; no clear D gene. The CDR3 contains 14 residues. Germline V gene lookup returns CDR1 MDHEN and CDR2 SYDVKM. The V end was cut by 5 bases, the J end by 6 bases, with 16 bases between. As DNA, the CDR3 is TGTGCCAGCAGTCCGTCGGTGGATCGGAAGACCCAGTACTTC. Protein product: CASSPSVDRKTQYF.

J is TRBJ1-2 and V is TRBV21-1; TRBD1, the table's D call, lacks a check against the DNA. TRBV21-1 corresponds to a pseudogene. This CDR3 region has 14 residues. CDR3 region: CASSPRDRYYGYTF. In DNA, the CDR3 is TGTGCCAGCAGCCCCCGGGACAGGTACTATGGCTACACCTTC.

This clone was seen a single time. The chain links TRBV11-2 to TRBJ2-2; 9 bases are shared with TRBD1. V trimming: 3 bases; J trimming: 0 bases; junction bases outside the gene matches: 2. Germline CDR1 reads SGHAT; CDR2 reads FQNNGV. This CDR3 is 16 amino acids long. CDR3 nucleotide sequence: TGTGCCAGCAGCTTGACAGGGGGAACGAACACCGGGGAGCTGTTTTTT. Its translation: CASSLTGGTNTGELFF.

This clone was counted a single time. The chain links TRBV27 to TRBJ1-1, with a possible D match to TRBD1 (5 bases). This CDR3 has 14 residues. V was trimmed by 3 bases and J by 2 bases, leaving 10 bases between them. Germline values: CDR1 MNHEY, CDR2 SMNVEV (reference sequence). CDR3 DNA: TGTGCCAGCAGTTTGACAGCGCTAAACACTGAAGCTTTCTTT. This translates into CASSLTALNTEAFF.

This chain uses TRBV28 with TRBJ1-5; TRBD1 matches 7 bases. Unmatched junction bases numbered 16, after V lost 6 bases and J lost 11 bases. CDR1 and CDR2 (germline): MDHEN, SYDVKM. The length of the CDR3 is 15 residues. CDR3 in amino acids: CASSTNYRGLRAQHF. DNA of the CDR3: TGTGCCAGCAGCACCAACTACAGGGGCCTAAGGGCCCAGCATTTT.

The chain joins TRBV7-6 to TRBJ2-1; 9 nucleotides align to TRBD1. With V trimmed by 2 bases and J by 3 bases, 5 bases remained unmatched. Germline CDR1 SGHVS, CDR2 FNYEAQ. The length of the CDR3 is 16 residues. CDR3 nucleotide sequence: TGTGCCAGCAGCTTAATACAGGGGGCAAACTACAATGAGCAGTTCTTC. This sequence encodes CASSLIQGANYNEQFF.

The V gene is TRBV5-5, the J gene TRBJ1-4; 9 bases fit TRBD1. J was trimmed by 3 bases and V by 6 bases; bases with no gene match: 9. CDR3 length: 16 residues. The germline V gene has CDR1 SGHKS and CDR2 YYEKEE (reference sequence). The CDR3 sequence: CASIQTGGGSNEKLFF. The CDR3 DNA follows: TGTGCCAGCATCCAAACAGGGGGCGGATCTAATGAAAAACTGTTTTTT.

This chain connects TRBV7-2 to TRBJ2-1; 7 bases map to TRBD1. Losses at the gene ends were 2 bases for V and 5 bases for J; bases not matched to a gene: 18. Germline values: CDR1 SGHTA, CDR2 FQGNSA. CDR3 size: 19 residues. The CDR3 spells CASSLRGPSRGYENNEQFF. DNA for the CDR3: TGTGCCAGCAGCTTAAGGGGTCCGTCCAGGGGGTACGAAAACAATGAGCAGTTCTTC.

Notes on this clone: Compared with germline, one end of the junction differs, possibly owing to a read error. The CDR3 DNA follows: TGTGCCAGTAGTGTAGAATGGACCGGGGAGCTGTTTTTT. This gives the protein CASSVEWTGELFF. V and J are TRBV19 and TRBJ2-2; D gene ambiguous. CDR3 length: 13 residues. Germline V gene sequence: CDR1 LNHDA, CDR2 SQIVND (reference sequence).

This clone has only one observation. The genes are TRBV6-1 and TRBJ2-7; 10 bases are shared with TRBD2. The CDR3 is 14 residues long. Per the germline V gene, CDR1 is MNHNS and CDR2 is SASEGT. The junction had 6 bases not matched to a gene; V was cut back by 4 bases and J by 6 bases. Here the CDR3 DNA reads TGTGCCAGCAGTGCCGGGACTAGCGCTCTCGAGCAGTACTTC. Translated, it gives CASSAGTSALEQYF.

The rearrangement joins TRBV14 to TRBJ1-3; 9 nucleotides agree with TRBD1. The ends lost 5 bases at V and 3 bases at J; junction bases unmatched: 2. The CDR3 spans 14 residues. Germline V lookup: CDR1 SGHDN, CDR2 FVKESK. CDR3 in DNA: TGTGCCAGCAGCGGGACAGGGATTGGAAACACCATATATTTT. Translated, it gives CASSGTGIGNTIYF.

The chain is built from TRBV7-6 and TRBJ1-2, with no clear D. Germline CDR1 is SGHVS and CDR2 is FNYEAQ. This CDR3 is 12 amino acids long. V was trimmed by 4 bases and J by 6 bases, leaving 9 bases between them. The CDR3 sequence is CASSWRRDGYTF. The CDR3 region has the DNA TGTGCCAGCAGCTGGAGGCGGGATGGCTACACCTTC.

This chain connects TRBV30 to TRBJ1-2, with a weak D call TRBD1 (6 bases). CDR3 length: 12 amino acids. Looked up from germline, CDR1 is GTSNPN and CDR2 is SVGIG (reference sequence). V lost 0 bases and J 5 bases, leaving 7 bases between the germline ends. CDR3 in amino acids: CAWSVGQYGYTF. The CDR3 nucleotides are TGTGCCTGGAGTGTGGGACAATATGGCTACACCTTC.

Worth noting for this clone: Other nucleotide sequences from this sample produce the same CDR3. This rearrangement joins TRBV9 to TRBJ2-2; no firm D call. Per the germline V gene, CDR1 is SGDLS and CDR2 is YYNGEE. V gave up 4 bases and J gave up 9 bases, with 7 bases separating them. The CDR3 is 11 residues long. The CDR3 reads CASSPGRELFF. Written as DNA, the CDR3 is TGTGCCAGCAGCCCCGGGCGGGAGCTGTTTTTT.

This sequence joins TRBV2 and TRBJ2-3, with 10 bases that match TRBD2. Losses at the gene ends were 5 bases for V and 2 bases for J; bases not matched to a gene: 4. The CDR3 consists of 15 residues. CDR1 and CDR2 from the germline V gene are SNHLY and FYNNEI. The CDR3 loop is CASSRTSGLTDTQYF. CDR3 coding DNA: TGTGCCAGCAGTCGGACTAGCGGACTCACAGATACGCAGTATTTT. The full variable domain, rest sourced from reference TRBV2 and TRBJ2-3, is EPEVTQTPSHQVTQMGQEVILRCVPISNHLYFYWYRQILGQKVEFLVSFYNNEISEKSEIFDDQFSVERPDGSNFTLKIRSTKLEDSAMYFCASSRTSGLTDTQYFGPGTRLTVL.

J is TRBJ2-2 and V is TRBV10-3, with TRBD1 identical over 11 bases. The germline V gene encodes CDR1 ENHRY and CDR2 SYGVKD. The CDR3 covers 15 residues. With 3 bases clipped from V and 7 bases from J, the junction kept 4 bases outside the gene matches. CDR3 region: CAISEGTGGNGELFF. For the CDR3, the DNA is TGTGCCATCAGTGAAGGGACAGGGGGGAACGGGGAGCTGTTTTTT.

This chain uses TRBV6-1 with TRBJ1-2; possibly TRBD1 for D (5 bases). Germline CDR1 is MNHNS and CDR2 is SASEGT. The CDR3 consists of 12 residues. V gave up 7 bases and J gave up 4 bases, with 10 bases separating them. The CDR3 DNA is TGTGCCAGCACCCGGACAACCTATGGCTACACCTTC. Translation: CASTRTTYGYTF.

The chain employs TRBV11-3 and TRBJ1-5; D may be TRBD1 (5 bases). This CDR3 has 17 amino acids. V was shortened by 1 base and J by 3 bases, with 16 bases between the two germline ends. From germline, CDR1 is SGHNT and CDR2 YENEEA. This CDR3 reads CASSLGSRGIHNQPQHF. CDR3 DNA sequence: TGTGCCAGCAGCTTAGGTAGTAGGGGCATCCACAATCAGCCCCAGCATTTT.

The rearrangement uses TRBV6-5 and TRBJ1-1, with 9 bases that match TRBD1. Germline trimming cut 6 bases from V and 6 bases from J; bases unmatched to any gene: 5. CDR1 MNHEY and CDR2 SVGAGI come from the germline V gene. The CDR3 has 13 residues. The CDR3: CASSSTGGSEAFF. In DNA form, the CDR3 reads TGTGCCAGCAGCTCAACAGGGGGCTCTGAAGCTTTCTTT.

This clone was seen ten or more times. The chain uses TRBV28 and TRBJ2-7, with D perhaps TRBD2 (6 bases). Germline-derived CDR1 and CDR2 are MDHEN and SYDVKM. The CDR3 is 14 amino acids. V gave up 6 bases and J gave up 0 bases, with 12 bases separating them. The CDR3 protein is CASSQGLFSYEQYF. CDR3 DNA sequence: TGTGCCAGCAGCCAAGGACTATTCTCCTACGAGCAGTACTTC.